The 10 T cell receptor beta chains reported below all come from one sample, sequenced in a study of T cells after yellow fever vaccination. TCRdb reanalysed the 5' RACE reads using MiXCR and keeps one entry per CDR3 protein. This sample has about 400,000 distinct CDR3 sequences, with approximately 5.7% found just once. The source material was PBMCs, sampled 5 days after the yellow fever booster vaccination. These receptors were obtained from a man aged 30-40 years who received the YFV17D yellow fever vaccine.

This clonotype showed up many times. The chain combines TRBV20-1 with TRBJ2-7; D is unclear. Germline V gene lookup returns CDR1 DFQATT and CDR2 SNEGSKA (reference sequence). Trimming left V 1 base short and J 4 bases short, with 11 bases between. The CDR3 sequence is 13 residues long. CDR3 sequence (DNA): TGCAGTGCTAGAGGGAAACAAAAATACGAGCAGTACTTC. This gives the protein CSARGKQKYEQYF.

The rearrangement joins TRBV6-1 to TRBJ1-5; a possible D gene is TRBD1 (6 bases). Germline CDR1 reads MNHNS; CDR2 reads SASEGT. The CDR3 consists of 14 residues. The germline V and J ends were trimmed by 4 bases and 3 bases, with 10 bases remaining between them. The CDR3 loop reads CASSGRDTNQPQHF. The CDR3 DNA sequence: TGTGCCAGCAGTGGCCGGGACACCAATCAGCCCCAGCATTTT.

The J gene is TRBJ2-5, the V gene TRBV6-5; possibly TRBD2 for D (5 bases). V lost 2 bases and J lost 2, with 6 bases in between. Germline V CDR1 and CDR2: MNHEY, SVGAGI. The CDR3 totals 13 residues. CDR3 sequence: CASSYRTQETQYF. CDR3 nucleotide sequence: TGTGCCAGCAGTTACCGGACTCAAGAGACCCAGTACTTC.

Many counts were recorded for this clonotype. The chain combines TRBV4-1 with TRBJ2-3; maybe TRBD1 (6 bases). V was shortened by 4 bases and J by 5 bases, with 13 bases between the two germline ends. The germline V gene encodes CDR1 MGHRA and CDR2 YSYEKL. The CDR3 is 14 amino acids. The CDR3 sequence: CASSPGHQEDTQYF. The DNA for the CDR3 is TGCGCCAGCAGCCCGGGACACCAGGAAGATACGCAGTATTTT.

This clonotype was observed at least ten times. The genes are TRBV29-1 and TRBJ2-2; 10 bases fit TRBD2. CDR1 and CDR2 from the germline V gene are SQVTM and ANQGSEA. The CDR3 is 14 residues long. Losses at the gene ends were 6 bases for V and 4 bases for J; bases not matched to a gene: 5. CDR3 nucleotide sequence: TGCAGCGTGGTGGGACTAGCGTTCACCGGGGAGCTGTTTTTT. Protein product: CSVVGLAFTGELFF.

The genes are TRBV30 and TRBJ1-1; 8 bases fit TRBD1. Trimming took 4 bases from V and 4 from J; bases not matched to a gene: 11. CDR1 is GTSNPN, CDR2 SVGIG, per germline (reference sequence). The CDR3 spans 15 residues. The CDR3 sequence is CAWTYPGQGSTEAFF. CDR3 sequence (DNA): TGTGCCTGGACATACCCCGGACAGGGCAGCACTGAAGCTTTCTTT.

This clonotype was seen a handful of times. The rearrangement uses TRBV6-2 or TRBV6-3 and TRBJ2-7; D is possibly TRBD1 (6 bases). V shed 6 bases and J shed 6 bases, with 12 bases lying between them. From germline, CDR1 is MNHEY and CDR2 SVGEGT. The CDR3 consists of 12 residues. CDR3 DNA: TGTGCCAGCAGACGGGACAAATCCGAGCAGTACTTC. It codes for CASRRDKSEQYF.

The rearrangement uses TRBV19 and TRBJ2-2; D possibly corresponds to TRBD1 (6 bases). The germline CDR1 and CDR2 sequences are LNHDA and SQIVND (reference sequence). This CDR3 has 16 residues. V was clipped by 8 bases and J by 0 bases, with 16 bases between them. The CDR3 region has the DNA TGTGCCAGTCTCCCGCGGACAGCCGCGAACACCGGGGAGCTGTTTTTT. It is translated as CASLPRTAANTGELFF.

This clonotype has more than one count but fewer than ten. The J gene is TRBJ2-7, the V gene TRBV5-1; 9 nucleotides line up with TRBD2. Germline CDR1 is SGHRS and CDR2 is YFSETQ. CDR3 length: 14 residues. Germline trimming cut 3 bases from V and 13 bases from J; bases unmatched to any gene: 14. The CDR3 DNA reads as TGCGCCAGCAGCTGGGAAACTAGCGGGTACCAACTATACTTC. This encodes CASSWETSGYQLYF.

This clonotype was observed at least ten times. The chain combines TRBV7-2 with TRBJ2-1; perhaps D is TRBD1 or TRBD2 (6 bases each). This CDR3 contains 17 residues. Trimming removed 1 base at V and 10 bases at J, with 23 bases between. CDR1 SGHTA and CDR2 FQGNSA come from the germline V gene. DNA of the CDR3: TGTGCCAGCAGCTTAGTGTATGGAGACGCTAGAGGGGGGGAGCAGTTCTTC. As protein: CASSLVYGDARGGEQFF.